Listed below are T cell receptor beta chains from one sample, sequenced in a study of CD8 T cells in Susac syndrome. TCRdb processed the immunoSEQ multiplex PCR reads anew with MiXCR; each CDR3 protein has one entry. In the table there are 150,000 to 160,000 distinct CDR3 sequences, roughly 95% of which are singletons. The sequenced material came from CD8+ T cells from PBMCs. The receptors were gathered from a human donor with multiple sclerosis. CDR3s include the opening cysteine and the closing phenylalanine or tryptophan. The order of the fields is V gene, J gene, clone size, D gene, CDR3 protein, CDR3 DNA. A D gene is named only where the DNA matches it firmly. A clone size is listed for some rows: how often the clone was seen (once, few, many), or a class if it is expanded.

TRBV29-1,TRBJ2-5,.,.,CSVEDAGETQYF,TGCAGCGTTGAAGACGCGGGGGAGACCCAGTACTTC
TRBV27,TRBJ2-2,.,.,CASSFSLGELFF,TGTGCCAGCAGTTTCTCCCTCGGGGAGCTGTTTTTT
TRBV30,TRBJ2-1,.,.,CAWSTINEQFF,TGTGCCTGGAGTACTATAAATGAGCAGTTCTTC
TRBV7-9,TRBJ2-7,once,TRBD2,CASSLERLAGGMFEQYF,TGTGCCAGCAGCCTAGAGCGACTAGCGGGGGGGATGTTCGAGCAGTACTTC
TRBV25-1,TRBJ1-2,.,TRBD1,CASSATGGIRGYTF,TGTGCCAGCAGTGCAACAGGGGGCATCCGGGGCTACACCTTC
TRBV6-5,TRBJ1-2,.,TRBD1,CASSLVGGWGYTF,TGTGCCAGCAGTCTAGTAGGGGGCTGGGGCTACACCTTC
TRBV20-1,TRBJ1-4,.,.,CSALEEKLFF,TGCAGTGCTTTGGAGGAAAAACTGTTTTTT
TRBV6-5,TRBJ1-3,.,.,CASIRDQNSGNTIYF,TGTGCCAGCATCAGGGACCAGAACTCTGGAAACACCATATATTTT
TRBV29-1,TRBJ2-5,.,TRBD2,CSVDPGRGETQYF,TGCAGCGTTGATCCGGGGAGGGGCGAGACCCAGTACTTC
TRBV9,TRBJ1-2,.,.,CASSYLDQGGGVDGYTF,TGTGCCAGCAGCTATCTCGATCAGGGCGGCGGCGTTGATGGCTACACCTTC
TRBV3-1,TRBJ1-2,once,.,CASSQDPGYYGYTF,TGTGCCAGCAGCCAAGATCCAGGGTACTATGGCTACACCTTC
TRBV14,TRBJ1-2,.,.,CASSQDAWHLGDYGYTF,TGTGCCAGCAGCCAAGACGCCTGGCATTTGGGGGACTATGGCTACACCTTC
TRBV11-2,TRBJ1-5,.,.,CASSFIGSNQPQHF,TGTGCCAGCAGCTTCATTGGATCGAATCAGCCCCAGCATTTT
TRBV2,TRBJ2-7,.,.,CASRDSPYEQYF,TGTGCCAGCAGGGACAGTCCCTACGAGCAGTACTTC
TRBV5-5,TRBJ2-2,.,TRBD1,CASSEDRVPTGELFF,TGTGCCAGCAGCGAGGACAGGGTCCCCACCGGGGAGCTGTTTTTT
TRBV3-1,TRBJ1-4,.,TRBD1,CASSQSGQGEKLFF,TGTGCCAGCAGCCAGAGCGGACAGGGCGAAAAACTGTTTTTT
TRBV29-1,TRBJ2-7,.,.,CSVDSQGSNEQYF,TGCAGCGTTGACAGTCAGGGGTCCAACGAGCAGTACTTC
TRBV29-1,TRBJ2-3,.,.,CSVDPIGGLDTQYF,TGCAGCGTTGACCCAATTGGGGGGCTGGATACGCAGTATTTT
TRBV7-2,TRBJ2-3,.,.,CASSPWASKTGDTQYF,TGTGCCAGCAGCCCCTGGGCTAGCAAAACAGGGGATACGCAGTATTTT
TRBV27,TRBJ2-5,.,TRBD2,CASSFLGGGAETQYF,TGTGCCAGCAGCTTTCTGGGCGGGGGGGCAGAGACCCAGTACTTC
TRBV30,TRBJ2-3,.,.,CAWIREGGDTQYF,TGTGCCTGGATTAGAGAGGGGGGAGATACGCAGTATTTT
TRBV30,TRBJ1-2,.,.,CAWKEFYGYTF,TGTGCCTGGAAAGAGTTCTATGGCTACACCTTC
TRBV20-1,TRBJ1-2,.,.,CSATDVAALSWGYTF,TGCAGTGCCACGGACGTAGCAGCACTCTCTTGGGGCTACACCTTC
TRBV13,TRBJ2-3,.,TRBD2,CASTTSGGLEDTQYF,TGTGCCAGCACGACTAGCGGGGGCCTGGAGGATACGCAGTATTTT
TRBV7-9,TRBJ2-7,once,.,CASSTGSYEQYF,TGTGCCAGCTCCACGGGGTCCTACGAGCAGTACTTC
TRBV27,TRBJ1-2,.,.,CASKPGMYYGYTF,TGTGCCAGCAAACCAGGGATGTATTATGGCTACACCTTC
TRBV7-9,TRBJ1-6,.,.,CASSPVRLGVSPLHF,TGTGCCAGCAGTCCTGTACGTTTAGGGGTTTCACCCCTCCACTTT
TRBV29-1,TRBJ2-5,.,TRBD2,CSVAGGEETQYF,TGCAGCGTTGCGGGGGGGGAAGAGACCCAGTACTTC
TRBV27,TRBJ2-1,once,.,CASSYSGLEQFF,TGTGCCAGCAGTTACTCGGGGCTGGAGCAGTTCTTC
TRBV3-1,TRBJ2-1,.,.,CASSQDTAANEQFF,TGTGCCAGCAGCCAAGATACGGCAGCCAATGAGCAGTTCTTC
TRBV7-9,TRBJ1-1,.,.,CASRLNRDRAFF,TGTGCCAGCAGACTGAACAGGGATCGCGCTTTCTTT
TRBV12-5,TRBJ2-3,.,.,CASGLALESAGYF,TGTGCTAGTGGTTTGGCTCTAGAATCGGCCGGGTATTTT
TRBV6-6,TRBJ2-3,.,.,CASSFWAFTDTQYF,TGTGCCAGCAGTTTTTGGGCCTTCACAGATACGCAGTATTTT
TRBV13,TRBJ2-2,.,.,CASSEGGTGELFF,TGTGCCAGCAGCGAAGGGGGAACCGGGGAGCTGTTTTTT
TRBV27,TRBJ1-2,few,TRBD1,CASSWGQGNGYTF,TGTGCCAGCAGTTGGGGACAGGGGAATGGCTACACCTTC
TRBV6-5,TRBJ1-6,.,.,CASSYSRGGYSPLHF,TGTGCCAGCAGTTACTCTCGCGGGGGCTATTCACCCCTCCACTTT
TRBV12-3/TRBV12-4,TRBJ2-7,.,.,CASSLDLLGEQYF,TGTGCCAGCAGTTTAGATCTCCTGGGCGAGCAGTACTTC
TRBV5-1,TRBJ2-1,.,.,CASSLVSVGNEQFF,TGCGCCAGCAGCTTGGTTTCCGTCGGCAATGAGCAGTTCTTC
TRBV20-1,TRBJ1-5,.,.,CSAREGYSNQPQHF,TGCAGTGCTAGAGAGGGCTACAGCAATCAGCCCCAGCATTTT
TRBV27,TRBJ1-6,.,TRBD1,CASSPGTGGPILHF,TGTGCCAGCAGTCCAGGGACAGGGGGGCCTATTCTCCACTTT
TRBV27,TRBJ1-2,.,.,CASSLTSLEGYTF,TGTGCCAGCAGTCTTACGTCCCTAGAGGGCTACACCTTC
TRBV9,TRBJ1-2,.,TRBD1,CASRPSDRGWEGYTF,TGTGCCAGCAGGCCGTCAGACAGGGGATGGGAAGGCTACACCTTC
TRBV3-1,TRBJ2-1,.,TRBD2,CASSLWTSQEQFF,TGTGCCAGCAGCCTCTGGACTAGCCAGGAGCAGTTCTTC